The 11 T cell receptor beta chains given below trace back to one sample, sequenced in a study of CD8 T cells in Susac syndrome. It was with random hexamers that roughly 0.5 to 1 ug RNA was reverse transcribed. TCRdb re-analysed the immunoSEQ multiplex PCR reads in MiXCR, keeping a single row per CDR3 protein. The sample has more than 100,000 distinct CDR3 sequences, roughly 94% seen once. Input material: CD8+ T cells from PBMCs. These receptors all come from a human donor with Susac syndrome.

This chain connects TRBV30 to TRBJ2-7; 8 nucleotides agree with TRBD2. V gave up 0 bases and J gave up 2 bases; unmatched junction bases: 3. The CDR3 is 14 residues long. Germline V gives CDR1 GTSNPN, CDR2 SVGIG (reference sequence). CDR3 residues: CAWSVRGGPYEQYF. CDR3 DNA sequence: TGTGCCTGGAGTGTACGGGGGGGCCCCTACGAGCAGTACTTC.

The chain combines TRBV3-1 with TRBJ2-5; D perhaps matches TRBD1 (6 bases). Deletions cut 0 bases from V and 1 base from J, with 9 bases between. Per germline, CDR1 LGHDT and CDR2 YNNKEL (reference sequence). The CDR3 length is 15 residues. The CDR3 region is CASSQEAGAQETQYF. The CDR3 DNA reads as TGTGCCAGCAGCCAAGAGGCAGGGGCCCAAGAGACCCAGTACTTC.

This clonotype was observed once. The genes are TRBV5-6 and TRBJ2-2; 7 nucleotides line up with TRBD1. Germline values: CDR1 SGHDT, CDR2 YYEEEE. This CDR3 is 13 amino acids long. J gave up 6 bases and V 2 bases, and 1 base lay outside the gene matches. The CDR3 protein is CASSLRGPGELFF. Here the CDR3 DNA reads TGTGCCAGCAGCTTAAGGGGGCCCGGGGAGCTGTTTTTT.

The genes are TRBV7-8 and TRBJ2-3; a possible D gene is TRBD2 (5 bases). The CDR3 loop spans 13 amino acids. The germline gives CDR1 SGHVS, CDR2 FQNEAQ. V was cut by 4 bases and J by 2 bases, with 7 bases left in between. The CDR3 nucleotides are TGTGCCAGCAGCTACGGGGACACAGATACGCAGTATTTT. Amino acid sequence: CASSYGDTDTQYF.

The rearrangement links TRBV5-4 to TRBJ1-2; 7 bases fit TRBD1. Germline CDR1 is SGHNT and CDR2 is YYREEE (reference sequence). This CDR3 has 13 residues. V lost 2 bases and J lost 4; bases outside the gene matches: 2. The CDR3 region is CASSFRDSYGYTF. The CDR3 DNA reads TGTGCCAGCAGCTTCCGGGACAGCTATGGCTACACCTTC.

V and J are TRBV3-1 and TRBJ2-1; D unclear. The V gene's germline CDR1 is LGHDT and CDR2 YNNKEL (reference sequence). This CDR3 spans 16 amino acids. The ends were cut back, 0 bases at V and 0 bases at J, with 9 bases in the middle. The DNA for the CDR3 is TGTGCCAGCAGCCAAGAGATAGCTAGCTCCTACAATGAGCAGTTCTTC. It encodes CASSQEIASSYNEQFF.

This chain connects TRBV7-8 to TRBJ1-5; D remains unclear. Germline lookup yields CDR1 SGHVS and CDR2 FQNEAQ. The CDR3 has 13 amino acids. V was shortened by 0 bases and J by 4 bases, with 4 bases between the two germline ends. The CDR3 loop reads CASSLALNQPQHF. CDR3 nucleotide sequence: TGTGCCAGCAGCTTAGCTTTAAATCAGCCCCAGCATTTT.

CDR3 sequence: CASSSIGTGKNIQYF. The CDR3 nucleotides read TGTGCCAGCAGCTCAATCGGGACAGGCAAAAACATTCAGTACTTC. This chain joins TRBV7-9 and TRBJ2-4; 8 nucleotides align to TRBD1. V gave up 4 bases and J gave up 3 bases; unmatched junction bases: 5. Germline V CDR1 and CDR2: SEHNR, FQNEAQ (reference sequence). CDR3 size: 15 residues.

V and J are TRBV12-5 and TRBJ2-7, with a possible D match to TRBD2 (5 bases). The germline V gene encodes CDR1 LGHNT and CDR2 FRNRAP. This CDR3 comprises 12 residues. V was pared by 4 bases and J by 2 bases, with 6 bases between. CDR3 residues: CASGWGAYEQYF. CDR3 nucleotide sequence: TGTGCTAGTGGTTGGGGAGCCTACGAGCAGTACTTC.

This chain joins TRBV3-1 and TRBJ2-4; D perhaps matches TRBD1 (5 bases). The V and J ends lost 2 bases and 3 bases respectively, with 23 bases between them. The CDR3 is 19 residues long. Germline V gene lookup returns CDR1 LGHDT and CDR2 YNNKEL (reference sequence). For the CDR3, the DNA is TGTGCCAGCAGCCAATCCCCTACCACAGGACCGACAGTCAAAAACATTCAGTACTTC. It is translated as CASSQSPTTGPTVKNIQYF.

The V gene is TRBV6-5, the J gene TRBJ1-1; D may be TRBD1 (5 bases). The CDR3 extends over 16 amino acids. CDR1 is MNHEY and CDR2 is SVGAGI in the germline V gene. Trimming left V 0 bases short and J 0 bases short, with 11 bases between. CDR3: CASSYSAGYMNTEAFF. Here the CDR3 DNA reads TGTGCCAGCAGTTACTCGGCAGGGTACATGAACACTGAAGCTTTCTTT.